This T cell receptor beta chain was sequenced during a study of low-dose radiotherapy and immunotherapy resistance in tumors. Study-level background: Both drugs were delivered intravenously to patients (nivolumab 240 mg every two weeks and ipilimumab 1 mg/kg every six weeks).

This clonotype was detected ten times or more. Alpha- and beta-chain coverage of first-strand cDNA came from TRAV- and TRBV-specific primers. Over approximately 20 PCR cycles, TCRs were amplified from a constant-region primer and V-primer adapter. The mRNA which had been isolated was amplified by in vitro transcription. In TCRdb, the reads were re-called with MiXCR into one record per CDR3 protein. Of under 95,000 distinct CDR3 sequences in the sample, over 15% were seen once. Time point specified: before trial treatment. The material was PBMCs, obtained before treatment. The receptor comes from a male donor with prostate cancer.

The CDR3 DNA is TGCAGTGCACTAGCGGGAGCCCACTCCTACAATGAGCAGTTCTTC. Protein: CSALAGAHSYNEQFF. J is TRBJ2-1 and V is TRBV20-1; 11 bases match TRBD2. The V segment lost 6 bases and the J segment 0 bases; nucleotides outside the gene matches: 4. From germline, CDR1 is DFQATT and CDR2 SNEGSKA (reference sequence). The CDR3 sequence is 15 residues long.